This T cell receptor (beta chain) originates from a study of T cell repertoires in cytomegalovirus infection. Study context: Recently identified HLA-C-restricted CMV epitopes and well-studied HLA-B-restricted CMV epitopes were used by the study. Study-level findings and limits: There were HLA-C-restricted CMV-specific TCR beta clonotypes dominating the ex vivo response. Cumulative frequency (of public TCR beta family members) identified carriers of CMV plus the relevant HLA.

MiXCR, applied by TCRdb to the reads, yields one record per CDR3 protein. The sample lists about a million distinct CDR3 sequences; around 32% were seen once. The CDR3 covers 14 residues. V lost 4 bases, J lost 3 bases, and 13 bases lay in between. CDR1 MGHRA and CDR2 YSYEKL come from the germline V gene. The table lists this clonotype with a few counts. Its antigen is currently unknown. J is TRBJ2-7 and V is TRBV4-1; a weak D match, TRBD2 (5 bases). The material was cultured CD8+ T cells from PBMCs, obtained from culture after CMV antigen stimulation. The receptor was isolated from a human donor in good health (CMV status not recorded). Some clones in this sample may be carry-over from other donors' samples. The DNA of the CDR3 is TGCGCCAGCAGCCCCCGGACGGGGATCTACGAGCAGTACTTC. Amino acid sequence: CASSPRTGIYEQYF.